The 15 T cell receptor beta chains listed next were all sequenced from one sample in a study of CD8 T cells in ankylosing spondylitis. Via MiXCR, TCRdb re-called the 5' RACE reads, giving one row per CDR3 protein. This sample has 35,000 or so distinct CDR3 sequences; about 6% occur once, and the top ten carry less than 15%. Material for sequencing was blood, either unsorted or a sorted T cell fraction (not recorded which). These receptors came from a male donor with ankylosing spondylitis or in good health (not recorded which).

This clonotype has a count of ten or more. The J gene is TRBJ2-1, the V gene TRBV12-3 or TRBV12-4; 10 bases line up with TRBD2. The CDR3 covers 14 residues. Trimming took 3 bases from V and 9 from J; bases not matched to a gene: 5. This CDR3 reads CASSLSGRAIEQFF. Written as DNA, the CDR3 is TGTGCCAGCAGTTTGAGCGGGAGGGCCATTGAGCAGTTCTTC.

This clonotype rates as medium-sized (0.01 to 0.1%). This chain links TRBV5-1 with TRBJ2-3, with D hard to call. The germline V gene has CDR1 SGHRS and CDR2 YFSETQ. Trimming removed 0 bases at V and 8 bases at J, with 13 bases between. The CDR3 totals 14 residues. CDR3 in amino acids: CASSLDTVAGTQYF. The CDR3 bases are TGCGCCAGCAGCTTGGATACCGTAGCTGGTACGCAGTATTTT.

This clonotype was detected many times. For the CDR3, the DNA is TGCGCCAGCAGCCCGGGGACTAGCGGGACCTACGAGCAGTACTTC. Translation gives CASSPGTSGTYEQYF. The genes are TRBV5-1 and TRBJ2-7; 13 nucleotides agree with TRBD2. Unmatched junction bases numbered 3, after V lost 4 bases and J lost 2 bases. CDR1 is SGHRS and CDR2 is YFSETQ in the germline V gene. This CDR3 is 15 amino acids long.

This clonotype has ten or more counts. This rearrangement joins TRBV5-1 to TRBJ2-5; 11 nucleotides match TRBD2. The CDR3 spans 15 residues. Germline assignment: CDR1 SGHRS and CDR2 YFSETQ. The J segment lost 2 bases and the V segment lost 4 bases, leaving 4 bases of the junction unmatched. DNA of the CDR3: TGCGCCAGCAGCCCGGGACTAGCGGTTCAAGAGACCCAGTACTTC. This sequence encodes CASSPGLAVQETQYF.

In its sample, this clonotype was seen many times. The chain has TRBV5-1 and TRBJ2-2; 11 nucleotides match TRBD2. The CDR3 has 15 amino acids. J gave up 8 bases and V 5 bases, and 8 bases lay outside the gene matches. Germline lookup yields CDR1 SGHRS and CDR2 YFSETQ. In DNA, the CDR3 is TGCGCCAGCAGGGGACTAGCGGCGATCGCTGGGGAGCTGTTTTTT. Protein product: CASRGLAAIAGELFF.

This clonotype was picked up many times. The DNA of the CDR3 is TGCAGTGCCTCAAAGGCGGGATTACTAAACTACGAGCAGTACTTC. It yields the protein CSASKAGLLNYEQYF. This chain joins TRBV20-1 and TRBJ2-7, with D possibly matching TRBD2 (6 bases). The V end was cut by 6 bases, the J end by 3 bases, with 21 bases between. The CDR3 is 15 amino acids. Germline CDR1 and CDR2: DFQATT and SNEGSKA (reference sequence).

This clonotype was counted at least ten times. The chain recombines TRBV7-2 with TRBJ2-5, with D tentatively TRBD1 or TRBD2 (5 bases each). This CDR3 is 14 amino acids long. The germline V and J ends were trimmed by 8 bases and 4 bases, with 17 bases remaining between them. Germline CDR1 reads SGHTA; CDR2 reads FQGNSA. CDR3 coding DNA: TGTGCCAGCCGCTGGGGGACCTCACCAGAGACCCAGTACTTC. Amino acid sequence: CASRWGTSPETQYF.

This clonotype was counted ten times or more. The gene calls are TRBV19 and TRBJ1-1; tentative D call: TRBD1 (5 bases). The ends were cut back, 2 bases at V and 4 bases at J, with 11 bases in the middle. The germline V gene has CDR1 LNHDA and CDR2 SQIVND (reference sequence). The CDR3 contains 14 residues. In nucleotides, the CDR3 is TGTGCCAGTAGTATAACCCCCGGGGGCACTGAAGCTTTCTTT. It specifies CASSITPGGTEAFF.

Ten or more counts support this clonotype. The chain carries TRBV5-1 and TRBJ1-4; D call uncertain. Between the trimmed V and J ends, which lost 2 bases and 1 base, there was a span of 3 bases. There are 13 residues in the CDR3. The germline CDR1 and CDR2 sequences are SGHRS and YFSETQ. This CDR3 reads CASSLRTNEKLFF. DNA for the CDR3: TGCGCCAGCAGCTTAAGAACTAATGAAAAACTGTTTTTT. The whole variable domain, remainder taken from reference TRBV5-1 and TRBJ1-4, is KAGVTQTPRYLIKTRGQQVTLSCSPISGHRSVSWYQQTPGQGLQFLFEYFSETQRNKGNFPGRFSGRQFSNSRSEMNVSTLELGDSALYLCASSLRTNEKLFFGSGTQLSVL.

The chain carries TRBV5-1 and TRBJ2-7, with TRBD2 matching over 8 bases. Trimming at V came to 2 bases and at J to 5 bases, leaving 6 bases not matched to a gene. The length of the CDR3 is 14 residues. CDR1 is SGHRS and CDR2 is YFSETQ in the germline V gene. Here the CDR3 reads CASSFGGAWDEQYF. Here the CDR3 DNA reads TGCGCCAGCAGCTTCGGGGGGGCCTGGGACGAGCAGTACTTC.

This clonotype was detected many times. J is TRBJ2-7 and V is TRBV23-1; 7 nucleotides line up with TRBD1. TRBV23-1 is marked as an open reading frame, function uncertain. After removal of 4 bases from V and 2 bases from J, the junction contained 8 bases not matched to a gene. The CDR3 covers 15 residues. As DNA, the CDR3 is TGCGCCAGCAGTCGTCTAACAGGGGACACCTACGAGCAGTACTTC. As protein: CASSRLTGDTYEQYF.

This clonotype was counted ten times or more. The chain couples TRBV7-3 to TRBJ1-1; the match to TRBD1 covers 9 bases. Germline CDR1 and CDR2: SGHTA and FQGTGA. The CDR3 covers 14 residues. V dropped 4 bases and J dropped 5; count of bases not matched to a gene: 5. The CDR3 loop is CASSSGQGSTEAFF. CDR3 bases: TGTGCCAGCAGCTCCGGACAGGGGTCGACTGAAGCTTTCTTT. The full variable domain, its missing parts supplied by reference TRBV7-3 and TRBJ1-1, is GAGVSQTPSNKVTEKGKYVELRCDPISGHTALYWYRQSLGQGPEFLIYFQGTGAADDSGLPNDRFFAVRPEGSVSTLKIQRTERGDSAVYLCASSSGQGSTEAFFGQGTRLTVV.

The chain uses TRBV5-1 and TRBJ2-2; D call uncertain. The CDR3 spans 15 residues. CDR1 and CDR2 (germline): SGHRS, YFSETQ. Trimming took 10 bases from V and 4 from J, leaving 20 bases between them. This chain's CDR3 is CARSFSQKFTGELFF. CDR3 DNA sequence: TGCGCCCGTAGCTTCTCGCAGAAATTCACCGGGGAGCTGTTTTTT.

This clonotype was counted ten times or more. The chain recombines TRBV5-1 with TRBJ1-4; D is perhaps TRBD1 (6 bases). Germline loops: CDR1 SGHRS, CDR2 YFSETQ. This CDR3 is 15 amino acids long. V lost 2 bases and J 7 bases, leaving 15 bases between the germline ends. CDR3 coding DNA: TGCGCCAGCAGCTTTGTTCCCGGCAGGGGTGAAAAACTGTTTTTT. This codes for CASSFVPGRGEKLFF.

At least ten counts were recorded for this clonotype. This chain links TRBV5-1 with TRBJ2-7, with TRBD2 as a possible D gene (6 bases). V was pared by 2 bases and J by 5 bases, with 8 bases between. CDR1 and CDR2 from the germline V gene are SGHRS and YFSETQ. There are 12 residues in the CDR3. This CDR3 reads CASSLTSNEQYF. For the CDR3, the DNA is TGCGCCAGCAGCTTAACTAGCAACGAGCAGTACTTC.